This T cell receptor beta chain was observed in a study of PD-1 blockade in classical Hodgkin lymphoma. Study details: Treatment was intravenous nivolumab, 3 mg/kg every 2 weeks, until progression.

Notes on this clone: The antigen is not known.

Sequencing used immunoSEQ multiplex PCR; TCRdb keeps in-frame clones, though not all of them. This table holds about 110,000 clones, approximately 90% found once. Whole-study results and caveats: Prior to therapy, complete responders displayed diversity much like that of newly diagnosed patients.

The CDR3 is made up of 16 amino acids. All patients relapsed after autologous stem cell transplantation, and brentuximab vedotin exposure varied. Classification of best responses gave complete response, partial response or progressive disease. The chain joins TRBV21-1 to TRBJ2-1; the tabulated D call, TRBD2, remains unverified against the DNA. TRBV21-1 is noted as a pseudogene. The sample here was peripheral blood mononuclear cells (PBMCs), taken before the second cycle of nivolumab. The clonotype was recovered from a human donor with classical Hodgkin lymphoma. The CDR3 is CASSKARLGSYNEQFF. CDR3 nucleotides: TGTGCCAGCAGCAAAGCGCGTCTCGGCTCCTACAATGAGCAGTTCTTC.